This T cell receptor beta chain was sequenced for a study of OX40 agonist ivuxolimab in advanced cancers. Background on the study: Participants, approximately 81% male, averaged roughly 60 years of age, ranging from roughly 20 to 85.

The data were produced by immunoSEQ multiplex PCR, yet TCRdb's version contains in-frame clones alone and is incomplete. There are 65,000 to 90,000 clones in the sample; about 91% occur only once, and 2.3% lies in the top ten. Germline V CDR1 and CDR2: MNHNS, SASEGT. V dropped 5 bases and J dropped 8 bases, with 15 bases sitting between them. This CDR3 spans 14 amino acids. The chain uses TRBV6-1 and TRBJ2-2; perhaps TRBD1 as D (6 bases). The source is an adult with an advanced solid tumor such as melanoma, head and neck, liver or kidney cancer. The sample in question was CD4+ or CD8+ T cells sorted from blood, obtained in a trial of the OX40 agonist ivuxolimab. The CDR3 sequence: CASSRDTVLGELFF. The CDR3 nucleotides read TGTGCCAGCAGTCGGGACACCGTGCTGGGGGAGCTGTTTTTT.